The 19 T cell receptor beta chains below were found in one sample sequenced in a study of cytomegalovirus exposure and HLA in healthy donors. Use of 60 Vbeta and 13 Jbeta primers characterized the PCR. Only in-frame clones appear in the TCRdb table, and some are missing; sequencing was by immunoSEQ multiplex PCR. The sample yields about 160,000 clones, 84% seen once. The specimen was PBMCs. The receptors here all came from a man younger than 45 in good health and CMV-seronegative.

This clone was seen a handful of times. The V and J genes are TRBV5-1 and TRBJ1-3; 7 bases match TRBD1. This CDR3 region has 18 residues. The V gene's germline CDR1 is SGHRS and CDR2 YFSETQ. Trimming cost V 1 base and J 0 bases; bases outside gene matches: 10. The CDR3 is CASSLWGLRDSSGNTIYF. In DNA form, the CDR3 reads TGCGCCAGCAGCTTGTGGGGACTCCGGGACAGCTCTGGAAACACCATATATTTT.

The CDR3 region is CASSGTSPYNNEQFF. The CDR3 DNA sequence: TGTGCCAGCAGCGGCACTAGTCCCTATAACAATGAGCAGTTCTTC. V is TRBV9 and J is TRBJ2-1, with D perhaps TRBD2 (5 bases). The V end lost 3 bases, the J end lost 5 bases, and 15 bases lay between the germline ends. The CDR3 totals 15 residues. Germline V gene lookup returns CDR1 SGDLS and CDR2 YYNGEE.

The rearrangement links TRBV6-5 to TRBJ1-4; 7 bases fit TRBD1. Trimming at V came to 5 bases and at J to 13 bases, leaving 7 bases not matched to a gene. Germline assignment: CDR1 MNHEY and CDR2 SVGAGI. CDR3 size: 12 residues. The CDR3 loop reads CASSEGTEVLFF. CDR3 DNA: TGTGCCAGCAGTGAGGGGACAGAGGTACTGTTTTTT.

The chain is built from TRBV15 and TRBJ1-3; D uncertain. V gave up 0 bases and J gave up 0 bases, with 9 bases separating them. CDR1 and CDR2 from the germline V gene are LNHNV and YYDKDF (reference sequence). The CDR3 length is 16 residues. This CDR3 is CATSRDLGGSGNTIYF. The CDR3 nucleotides read TGTGCCACCAGCAGAGATTTGGGAGGCTCTGGAAACACCATATATTTT.

The rearrangement uses TRBV18 and TRBJ2-2, with D perhaps matching TRBD2 (6 bases). The CDR3 is made up of 17 amino acids. Deletions cut 4 bases from V and 0 bases from J, with 15 bases between. The V gene's germline CDR1 is KGHSH and CDR2 LQKENI. CDR3 in DNA: TGTGCCAGCTCACTGGGAGGTGGGCTCGCGAACACCGGGGAGCTGTTTTTT. This codes for CASSLGGGLANTGELFF.

There are a few counts of this clone. The genes are TRBV11-2 and TRBJ2-7; 11 nucleotides align to TRBD2. Germline V lookup: CDR1 SGHAT, CDR2 FQNNGV. The CDR3 length is 16 residues. V shed 1 base and J 2 bases; nucleotides not matched to a gene: 4. The CDR3 loop reads CASSLAVAGGPYEQYF. The CDR3 nucleotides are TGTGCCAGCAGCTTAGCGGTAGCGGGGGGGCCCTACGAGCAGTACTTC.

This clone has more than one count but fewer than ten. The rearrangement links TRBV6-5 to TRBJ1-4, with TRBD1 matching 9 bases. This CDR3 is 15 amino acids long. Germline V lookup: CDR1 MNHEY, CDR2 SVGAGI. The trim removed 4 bases at V and 5 bases at J, leaving 5 bases unmatched. CDR3 nucleotides: TGTGCCAGCAGTTTGGGACAGGGAGGAAATGAAAAACTGTTTTTT. Amino acid sequence: CASSLGQGGNEKLFF.

This clone appeared once. This chain joins TRBV6-5 and TRBJ1-2, with D possibly matching TRBD1 (6 bases). The CDR3 consists of 15 residues. The germline V and J ends were trimmed by 1 base and 5 bases, with 14 bases remaining between them. The V gene's germline CDR1 is MNHEY and CDR2 SVGAGI. CDR3 loop: CASSYFGTLGYGYTF. The CDR3 DNA sequence: TGTGCCAGCAGTTACTTTGGGACATTAGGGTATGGCTACACCTTC.

V and J are TRBV18 and TRBJ2-4; possibly TRBD1 for D (5 bases). Between the trimmed V and J ends, which lost 1 base and 8 bases, there was a span of 15 bases. CDR3 length equals 15 residues. Germline V gene data show CDR1 as KGHSH and CDR2 as LQKENI. In DNA form, the CDR3 reads TGTGCCAGCTCACCACGGGGCCCGCTATGGGACATTCAGTACTTC. Encoded protein: CASSPRGPLWDIQYF.

The CDR3 DNA follows: TGCGCCAGCAGCCAGCGGACTAGCGGGCCCACCGGGGAGCTGTTTTTT. Translating it yields CASSQRTSGPTGELFF. This chain joins TRBV5-1 and TRBJ2-2; 11 positions agree with TRBD2. Germline CDR1 reads SGHRS; CDR2 reads YFSETQ. V dropped 4 bases and J dropped 4; count of bases not matched to a gene: 6. The CDR3 length is 16 residues. Variable domain in full (rest from reference TRBV5-1 and TRBJ2-2): KAGVTQTPRYLIKTRGQQVTLSCSPISGHRSVSWYQQTPGQGLQFLFEYFSETQRNKGNFPGRFSGRQFSNSRSEMNVSTLELGDSALYLCASSQRTSGPTGELFFGEGSRLTVL.

CDR3 coding DNA: TGCGCCAGCAGCTTACCCAGCGGGAGGGGCACCGGGGAGCTGTTTTTT. This translates into CASSLPSGRGTGELFF. The chain carries TRBV5-1 and TRBJ2-2, with 10 bases matching TRBD2. The germline V gene encodes CDR1 SGHRS and CDR2 YFSETQ. The length of the CDR3 is 16 residues. V gave up 2 bases and J gave up 4 bases; unmatched junction bases: 5.

This clone showed up just once. The gene calls are TRBV5-1 and TRBJ2-3; the D is unclear. There are 14 residues in the CDR3. Germline V gives CDR1 SGHRS, CDR2 YFSETQ. The V gene lost 7 bases and the J gene lost 0 bases, with 12 bases spanning the gap. The CDR3 region has the DNA TGCGCCAGCGTCGAAGCAACTAGCACAGATACGCAGTATTTT. Translated: CASVEATSTDTQYF.

This chain joins TRBV4-1 and TRBJ1-3; D call uncertain. V shed 0 bases and J shed 3 bases, with 12 bases lying between them. Germline V gives CDR1 MGHRA, CDR2 YSYEKL. This CDR3 contains 16 residues. DNA for the CDR3: TGCGCCAGCAGCCAAGACCCCGCGGGAGGTGGAAACACCATATATTTT. Translation: CASSQDPAGGGNTIYF.

The chain recombines TRBV27 with TRBJ2-7, with 8 nucleotides matching TRBD2. Germline lookup yields CDR1 MNHEY and CDR2 SMNVEV (reference sequence). Trimming at V came to 6 bases and at J to 2 bases, leaving 18 bases not matched to a gene. The CDR3 consists of 18 residues. The CDR3 is CASRAGLAADRVTYEQYF. CDR3 DNA: TGTGCCAGCAGGGCCGGACTAGCCGCGGATAGGGTGACCTACGAGCAGTACTTC.

This chain connects TRBV7-9 to TRBJ2-5; 7 bases agree with TRBD1. The J call may not be correct, given that the DNA end is closer to TRBJ2-7. Germline V gene sequence: CDR1 SEHNR, CDR2 FQNEAQ (reference sequence). The CDR3 has 16 residues. CDR3 in amino acids: CASSLPNTGERNEQYF. The CDR3 nucleotides are TGTGCCAGCAGCTTACCCAATACAGGGGAGAGGAACGAGCAGTACTTC.

The V gene is TRBV9, the J gene TRBJ2-4, with unresolved D. Germline V CDR1 and CDR2: SGDLS, YYNGEE. The CDR3 runs 13 residues. With 6 bases removed from V and 10 bases from J, the gap between germline ends came to 17 bases. This chain's CDR3 is CASTRSWYGIQYF. The DNA of the CDR3 is TGTGCCAGCACCCGTAGCTGGTACGGGATTCAGTACTTC.

V usage is TRBV9 and J usage is TRBJ2-5; weak D call: TRBD2 (6 bases). The CDR3 runs 15 residues. V gave up 5 bases and J gave up 2 bases, with 16 bases separating them. CDR1 and CDR2 from the germline V gene are SGDLS and YYNGEE. CDR3 coding DNA: TGTGCCAGCAGTGGACATAGTAGCGGACAAGAGACCCAGTACTTC. Residues: CASSGHSSGQETQYF.

The chain couples TRBV18 to TRBJ2-5, with 10 bases fitting TRBD1. This CDR3 contains 14 residues. The germline V gene encodes CDR1 KGHSH and CDR2 LQKENI. With V trimmed by 5 bases and J by 4 bases, 4 bases remained unmatched. CDR3 loop: CASSMTGGSETQYF. The CDR3 nucleotides read TGTGCCAGCTCAATGACAGGGGGCTCAGAGACCCAGTACTTC.

The J gene is TRBJ1-5, the V gene TRBV2; no definite D call. Looked up from germline, CDR1 is SNHLY and CDR2 is FYNNEI. Trimming took 3 bases from V and 5 from J, leaving 11 bases between them. CDR3 length: 14 amino acids. CDR3 amino acids: CASSDRNRHQPQHF. The CDR3 DNA reads TGTGCCAGCAGTGACAGGAATAGACATCAGCCCCAGCATTTT.